This T cell receptor (beta chain) was sequenced in a study of PD-L1 blockade in urothelial cancer (dated by TCRdb to about 2017). A note on the overall study: Every patient began therapy in about 2014 and was given atezolizumab 1,200 mg intravenously every 3 weeks. Patients had an ECOG performance status of 0 or 1 and had received between 0 and 3 prior chemotherapy regimens. Pretreatment tumor samples and matched peripheral blood, collected serially before and after atezolizumab treatment, underwent TCR sequencing. Blood samples were analyzed at two time points: 3 weeks after treatment start (second dose) and 6 weeks after treatment start. Blood samples yielded a median of around 140,000 T cells and tens of thousands of unique TCRs, with median clonality approximately 0.08. Durable clinical benefit was defined as a progression-free survival longer than 6 months, and TCR features were additionally tested against progression-free survival and overall survival. Whole exome sequencing and RNA sequencing of pretreatment tumors were performed alongside TCR sequencing in the same patients. Approximately 29 patients had pretreatment blood TCR-seq, roughly 24 had at least one posttreatment blood collection, and roughly 24 had tumor TCR-seq. Durable clinical benefit was achieved by nine patients and was not achieved by 20 patients. An exploratory multi-omic analysis was conducted of the somatic, immune and clinical correlates of response to PD-L1 blockade with atezolizumab in urothelial cancer. About 90% of the 29 patients were identified as males with urothelial cancer of bladder origin, and a prior smoking history was reported by 18 of 29 patients. What the study reported, not specific to this receptor: A pretreatment peripheral blood TCR clonality below the median was linked to improved progression-free and overall survival. Because the sample size was small (n ≈ 27) and many exploratory analyses were performed, the results are intended to be hypothesis-generating. Among patients with durable benefit, tumor-associated TCR clones showed greater expansion in peripheral blood 3 weeks after treatment started (n ≈ 21, p = 0.022).

This sample's time point label indicates: pretreatment peripheral blood. A cohort of approximately 31 patients with locally advanced or metastatic urothelial carcinoma, treated at Memorial Sloan Kettering on a trial protocol, was included. Peripheral blood mononuclear cells were collected pretreatment and during treatment, at between 1 and 8 total time points per patient. The Qiagen DNeasy Blood extraction kit was used to purify genomic DNA from total PBMCs and tumor samples. PBMCs were collected pretreatment and during treatment, and were isolated and stored as previously described. Each PCR received spiked-in synthetic TCR analog templates so that absolute template abundance could be estimated from read counts. The immunoSEQ assay was used to amplify TCRbeta CDR3 regions from genomic DNA with bias-controlled V and J gene primers. Sequencing of rearranged TCRbeta segments was done at approximately 20X coverage. Processing in the source paper ran as follows. Clustering was used to correct sequencing errors, and CDR3s were annotated against IMGT so that V, D and J genes could be assigned. Out-of-frame and stop-codon sequences were excluded, and only productive TCRbeta rearrangements were used in downstream analyses. Clonality was calculated as one minus the Shannon entropy normalized by the log of the number of unique productive sequences. Fisher's exact test with Benjamini-Hochberg correction, using a cutoff of adjusted p below 0.01, was how clones that differed between time points or between blood and tumor were identified. What TCRdb holds here is the immuneACCESS table cut down to in-frame rearrangements. Part of the clones is not present; checked against another copy, under half of the missing clones reflect an unresolved V gene, and the others are unexplained. D and trimming come from the DNA, and the V and J calls and clone size come from that table. The sample data list about 56,000 clones, and roughly 87% of these were observed just once. Clones ranked in the top ten supply roughly 14% of the sample.

The CDR3 runs 13 amino acids, cysteine and phenylalanine included. The read is trimmed to its CDR3 DNA, 39 bases read in frame from base 1. Germline trimming amounts to 6 bases on V and 3 bases on J, with 4 as the count of junction bases outside the gene matches. CDR1 and CDR2 are drawn from the germline V gene: MDHEN, SYDVKM. A note on this clone: Its antigen has not been determined. No per-base quality is available; no much larger clone lies one base away.

The chain is assembled from TRBV28 and TRBJ2-7; 8 bases in between match TRBD1. The starting material was PBMCs, obtained around atezolizumab (anti-PD-L1) treatment. This receptor was obtained from a man aged 65-85 years with urothelial cancer. The CDR3 corresponds to CASRSGQVYEQYF. At the DNA level, the sequence is TGTGCCAGCAGATCGGGACAGGTCTACGAGCAGTACTTC.